This T cell receptor beta chain was captured in a study of cytomegalovirus exposure and HLA in healthy donors. Libraries were prepared by immunoSEQ multiplex PCR; TCRdb keeps only in-frame clonotypes and omits some of them. Altogether around 300,000 clones are present, around 85% being singletons, with the ten largest covering less than 1.2%. The CDR3 runs 14 residues. V lost 6 bases, J lost 4 bases, and 7 bases stayed unmatched. The germline gives CDR1 SGHNT, CDR2 YYREEE (reference sequence). This TCR was recovered from a woman in her late teens or twenties in good health and CMV-seronegative. Source material: PBMCs. This chain links TRBV5-4 with TRBJ1-2; 9 bases match TRBD1. The chain's CDR3 is CASTSRTGAYGYTF. DNA of the CDR3: TGTGCCAGCACATCTCGGACAGGGGCCTATGGCTACACCTTC.